Sequencing of this T cell receptor (beta chain) was carried out in a study of blood T cell repertoires in COVID-19. Original handling: Amplified reference gene primers provided the basis for estimating nucleated cell counts. The data were produced by immunoSEQ multiplex PCR, yet TCRdb's version contains in-frame clones alone and is incomplete. V, J and clone size are those of that table, while D and trimming were read from the DNA. This repertoire shows roughly 190,000 clones, 82% found once; its top ten account for 4% to 6.5%. The CDR3 consists of 16 residues. The trim removed 1 base at V and 2 bases at J, leaving 5 bases unmatched. The germline V gene has CDR1 LGHNA and CDR2 YSLEER. This clone was observed once. Across about two dozen US areas, participants ranged in age from about 18 to 100 years.

The gene calls are TRBV4-3 and TRBJ1-2, with 9 bases fitting TRBD1. The sequence was collected from a woman aged 55 to 70 with acute COVID-19. The sample taken for sequencing was PBMCs or T cells enriched from blood (not recorded which). Written as DNA, the CDR3 is TGCGCCAGCAGCCAAGCGGGCGGACAGGGGAACTATGGCTACACCTTC. It yields the protein CASSQAGGQGNYGYTF.